The entry below gives a single T cell receptor (beta chain) sequence along with its context. What it binds is not known. The sample is drawn from a study of cytomegalovirus exposure and HLA in healthy donors. Study background: Within an early data release were about 85 million unique TCRs drawn from HLA-typed donors.

The CDR3 spans 15 residues. From germline, CDR1 is LGHNA and CDR2 YNFKEQ. V was cut by 0 bases and J by 3 bases, with 11 bases left in between. Broader study findings: Cytomegalovirus-associated TCR beta chains were listed, numbering 150 to 200. Indistinguishable V segments, including TRBV6-2 and TRBV6-3, were excluded.

60 Vbeta and 13 Jbeta primers were used in PCR. The table came from immunoSEQ multiplex PCR; TCRdb's copy has only in-frame clones and leaves some out. The sample holds about 64,000 clones, roughly 85% seen once. The genes are TRBV4-2 and TRBJ2-5; D is uncertain. This receptor was taken from a female donor in good health and CMV-seronegative. The specimen sequenced was PBMCs. The DNA of the CDR3 is TGTGCCAGCAGCCAAGATCAGTACAGTGAAGAGACCCAGTACTTC. This translates into CASSQDQYSEETQYF.